The sample holds a few counts of the clone carrying this T cell receptor beta chain. The antigen is unknown. This specimen comes from a study of T-cell memory formation after mild COVID-19. Overall study findings and caveats: Confirmation was lacking for SARS-CoV-2 specificity of second-wave clones that peaked on day 37. Of the contracting clones, CD4+ ones lay mainly in CM and EM, and CD8+ ones in EMRA.

5'RACE primed from the constant segment yielded TCR alpha and TCR beta cDNA libraries bearing sample barcodes and UMIs. Using its own MiXCR run on the 5' RACE reads, TCRdb lists one record per CDR3 protein. The table records 450,000 or so distinct CDR3 sequences, around a quarter of them present only once. V lost 2 bases to trimming and J lost 1 base, with 11 bases between them. The CDR3 sequence is 15 residues long. The chain recombines TRBV12-3 or TRBV12-4 with TRBJ1-1, with D maybe TRBD1 (5 bases). Specimen: PBMCs or a T cell subset sorted from them (not recorded which). This clonotype originated in an adult woman who had mild COVID-19 (a few samples of this study predate the infection). Cell type and time point are not known. Here the CDR3 reads CASSLFGTANTEAFF. The CDR3 DNA sequence: TGTGCCAGCAGTTTATTTGGGACCGCGAACACTGAAGCTTTCTTT.